What follows are 15 T cell receptor beta chains derived from one specimen sequenced in a study of blood T cells in healthy people across ages. Primed by a sample-barcoded 5' primer and a J-beta primer mix, a second PCR proceeded for roughly 6 to 12 cycles. A single record per CDR3 protein comes from TCRdb applying MiXCR to the 5' RACE reads. The sample consists of hundreds of thousands of distinct CDR3 sequences, about a third of them appearing once. Sample: blood. The receptors here all came from a woman of 80 years or more in good health.

This chain joins TRBV14 and TRBJ1-2; TRBD1 agrees at 8 bases. The CDR3 runs 18 residues. V was clipped by 0 bases and J by 1 base; unmatched bases: 10. Germline V gene sequence: CDR1 SGHDN, CDR2 FVKESK. CDR3 amino acids: CASSQEKGRGRSNYGYTF. As DNA, the CDR3 is TGTGCCAGCAGCCAAGAAAAGGGCAGGGGGCGCAGTAACTATGGCTACACCTTC. The full variable domain, completed using reference TRBV14 and TRBJ1-2, is EAGVTQFPSHSVIEKGQTVTLRCDPISGHDNLYWYRRVMGKEIKFLLHFVKESKQDESGMPNNRFLAERTGGTYSTLKVQPAELEDSGVYFCASSQEKGRGRSNYGYTFGSGTRLTVV.

In this sample, this clonotype turned up many times. The chain recombines TRBV5-1 with TRBJ2-1; TRBD2 agrees at 12 bases. The V segment lost 7 bases and the J segment 7 bases; nucleotides outside the gene matches: 6. CDR3 length: 14 amino acids. From germline, CDR1 is SGHRS and CDR2 YFSETQ. CDR3 in amino acids: CASAETSGGNEQFF. As DNA, the CDR3 is TGCGCCAGCGCCGAGACTAGCGGGGGTAATGAGCAGTTCTTC.

This rearrangement joins TRBV27 to TRBJ1-4; unclear D gene. Germline values: CDR1 MNHEY, CDR2 SMNVEV (reference sequence). Trimming took off 6 bases at V and 0 bases at J, with 8 bases between the two ends. The CDR3 runs to 14 residues. The CDR3 reads CASSRHTTNEKLFF. The CDR3 nucleotides are TGTGCCAGCAGCCGACATACAACTAATGAAAAACTGTTTTTT.

This clonotype was recorded many times. The V call is TRBV20-1, the J call TRBJ2-3; D perhaps matches TRBD1 (5 bases). The CDR3 has 15 residues. The germline V and J ends were trimmed by 3 bases and 2 bases, with 15 bases remaining between them. Germline loops: CDR1 DFQATT, CDR2 SNEGSKA (reference sequence). Here the CDR3 DNA reads TGCAGTGCTAGGCCACCAGGGTTTTCCACAGATACGCAGTATTTT. Its translation: CSARPPGFSTDTQYF.

Ten or more counts support this clonotype. This chain uses TRBV6-1 with TRBJ2-1; 7 bases line up with TRBD2. This CDR3 comprises 13 residues. V dropped 0 bases and J dropped 10; count of bases not matched to a gene: 3. Germline CDR1 is MNHNS and CDR2 is SASEGT. The CDR3 region is CASSEARAGEQFF. CDR3 bases: TGTGCCAGCAGTGAAGCTCGAGCGGGGGAGCAGTTCTTC.

This clonotype was detected once. This may be a read error: a much more frequent sequence differs by one nucleotide. Because it lacks the conserved phenylalanine or tryptophan at the end, this CDR3 is likely a read error. This rearrangement joins TRBV20-1 to TRBJ1-2; D unclear. This CDR3 is built from 12 residues. CDR1 DFQATT and CDR2 SNEGSKA come from the germline V gene (reference sequence). CDR3 nucleotide sequence: TGCAGCGCCCGTCTTCGTGAGTATGGCTACACCGTC. Translation gives CSARLREYGYTV.

This clonotype has at least ten counts. The J gene is TRBJ1-2, the V gene TRBV9; tentatively, D is TRBD1 (6 bases). This CDR3 contains 14 residues. The V gene lost 0 bases and the J gene lost 2 bases, with 8 bases spanning the gap. In germline, CDR1 is SGDLS, CDR2 YYNGEE. Here the CDR3 DNA reads TGTGCCAGCAGCGTAGAGAGGGGGAACTATGGCTACACCTTC. Translation gives CASSVERGNYGYTF.

This clonotype appeared a few times. Given a much more abundant clone one base away, this may be a read error. As DNA, the CDR3 is TGCAGTGCTAGAGATTATAAGGGGGCCGATAATGAAAAACGGTTTTTT. Protein sequence: CSARDYKGADNEKRFF. The rearrangement joins TRBV20-1 to TRBJ1-4; 7 nucleotides match TRBD1. Germline assignment: CDR1 DFQATT and CDR2 SNEGSKA (reference sequence). The CDR3 length is 16 residues.

The sample holds many counts of this clonotype. The chain is built from TRBV12-3 or TRBV12-4 and TRBJ1-1, with TRBD1 matching over 7 bases. The CDR3 runs 15 residues. V gave up 4 bases and J gave up 3 bases; unmatched junction bases: 8. This CDR3 reads CASSSRDRGYTEAFF. Written as DNA, the CDR3 is TGTGCCAGCAGTTCGCGGGACAGAGGCTACACTGAAGCTTTCTTT.

The table lists this clonotype with a few counts. Being one base from a much bigger clone, this may be a read error. J is TRBJ2-1 and V is TRBV12-3 or TRBV12-4; 7 bases are shared with TRBD2. The CDR3 consists of 14 residues. CDR3 sequence reads: CAGSFGGGINEQFF. CDR3 DNA: TGTGCCGGCAGTTTCGGCGGGGGTATAAATGAGCAGTTCTTC.

In this sample, this clonotype turned up many times. CDR3 sequence: CASYTQGRDDGYTF. The DNA of the CDR3 is TGTGCCAGCTACACTCAGGGCAGGGACGATGGCTACACCTTC. The V call is TRBV28, the J call TRBJ1-2, with TRBD1 as a possible D gene (5 bases). The V gene lost 8 bases and the J gene lost 6 bases, with 19 bases spanning the gap. Germline V gene sequence: CDR1 MDHEN, CDR2 SYDVKM. The CDR3 contains 14 residues.

This sequence joins TRBV28 and TRBJ2-7; possible D gene TRBD1, 5 bases. The length of the CDR3 is 11 residues. The germline CDR1 and CDR2 sequences are MDHEN and SYDVKM. V lost 6 bases to trimming and J lost 5 bases, with 8 bases between them. Written as DNA, the CDR3 is TGTGCCAGCAGGTGCAGGGACGAGCAGTACTTC. Protein: CASRCRDEQYF.

The gene calls are TRBV13 and TRBJ1-2; the match to TRBD1 covers 7 bases. After removal of 4 bases from V and 6 bases from J, the junction contained 8 bases not matched to a gene. CDR1 PRHDT and CDR2 FYEKMQ come from the germline V gene (reference sequence). The CDR3 has 14 residues. The DNA for the CDR3 is TGTGCCAGCAGCTACCGACAGGGAGCCGATGGCTACACCTTC. Translation gives CASSYRQGADGYTF.

This clonotype was counted ten times or more. V and J are TRBV5-4 and TRBJ2-1; 8 nucleotides agree with TRBD2. V was pared by 4 bases and J by 0 bases, with 3 bases of the junction left unmatched. CDR3 length: 15 amino acids. The V gene's germline CDR1 is SGHNT and CDR2 YYREEE (reference sequence). DNA for the CDR3: TGTGCCAGCAGCCCGGGGGGGAGCTCCTACAATGAGCAGTTCTTC. Protein product: CASSPGGSSYNEQFF.

This clonotype appeared a few times. This may stem from a read error, because a much larger clone lies one nucleotide away. The chain couples TRBV7-9 to TRBJ2-5, with 9 bases matching TRBD1. From germline, CDR1 is SEHNR and CDR2 FQNEAQ (reference sequence). V lost 5 bases and J lost 12; bases outside the gene matches: 4. This CDR3 comprises 11 residues. CDR3 sequence (DNA): TGTGCCAGCAGCGCGGGACAGGGAAAGTACTTC. Encoded protein: CASSAGQGKYF.